A single sample is the source of the 18 T cell receptor beta chains below, sequenced in a study of OX40 agonist ivuxolimab in advanced cancers. Clones were read by immunoSEQ multiplex PCR, and TCRdb kept only the in-frame ones, dropping some. The table has about 130,000 clones, about nine tenths seen once. The sequencing used CD4+ or CD8+ T cells sorted from blood, collected in a trial of the OX40 agonist ivuxolimab. Every receptor here comes from an adult with an advanced solid tumor such as melanoma, head and neck, liver or kidney cancer.

The chain has TRBV4-3 and TRBJ1-3; D remains unclear. Germline V gene data show CDR1 as LGHNA and CDR2 as YSLEER. There are 11 residues in the CDR3. Trimming took off 3 bases at V and 4 bases at J, with 1 base between the two ends. The CDR3 loop reads CASSQGNTIYF. CDR3 sequence (DNA): TGCGCCAGCAGCCAGGGAAACACCATATATTTT.

The chain recombines TRBV7-9 with TRBJ1-4; a possible D gene is TRBD1 (5 bases). This CDR3 has 15 residues. V gave up 5 bases and J gave up 0 bases, with 10 bases separating them. The germline CDR1 and CDR2 sequences are SEHNR and FQNEAQ (reference sequence). CDR3 residues: CASSRDLATNEKLFF. The CDR3 region has the DNA TGTGCCAGCAGCCGGGACCTTGCAACTAATGAAAAACTGTTTTTT.

As to this clone: It is likely a read error, because the conserved phenylalanine at the end of the CDR3 is missing. Because the CDR3's place on the DNA is in doubt, the DNA is left out and the CDR3 is given as listed by TCRdb. The chain uses TRBV6-5 and TRBJ1-1; the DNA was not used to check the table's D call, TRBD1. Per the germline V gene, CDR1 is MNHEY and CDR2 is SVGAGI. The CDR3 region is 9 residues in length, termini included. The CDR3 sequence: CASSPLQVV.

The chain recombines TRBV18 with TRBJ2-7; 8 nucleotides agree with TRBD2. The CDR3 is 14 residues long. Per the germline V gene, CDR1 is KGHSH and CDR2 is LQKENI. J was trimmed by 3 bases and V by 2 bases; bases with no gene match: 3. DNA for the CDR3: TGTGCCAGCTCACCAAGGAGCGGGAGCTACGAGCAGTACTTC. This gives the protein CASSPRSGSYEQYF.

The V call is TRBV5-1, the J call TRBJ2-3, with D perhaps assigned TRBD1 or TRBD2 (5 bases each). CDR1 and CDR2 from the germline V gene are SGHRS and YFSETQ. V lost 3 bases, J lost 6 bases, and 17 bases lay in between. The CDR3 length is 15 residues. CDR3 amino acids: CASSSTGGSSDTQYF. DNA of the CDR3: TGCGCCAGCAGCTCAACAGGAGGTTCTTCGGATACGCAGTATTTT.

This clone showed up just once. The genes are TRBV5-1 and TRBJ2-7; maybe TRBD1 (5 bases). The germline V gene encodes CDR1 SGHRS and CDR2 YFSETQ. CDR3 length: 14 amino acids. V lost 0 bases and J 0 bases, leaving 7 bases between the germline ends. This CDR3 reads CASSLGGSSYEQYF. CDR3 coding DNA: TGCGCCAGCAGCTTGGGGGGCAGCTCCTACGAGCAGTACTTC.

The chain joins TRBV7-2 to TRBJ1-1; tentative D call: TRBD1 (5 bases). CDR3 size: 14 residues. V lost 7 bases and J lost 1, with 13 bases in between. Germline values: CDR1 SGHTA, CDR2 FQGNSA. For the CDR3, the DNA is TGTGCCAGCACGAGAGGACACCCGAACACTGAAGCTTTCTTT. Translating it yields CASTRGHPNTEAFF.

This sequence joins TRBV18 and TRBJ2-5; 12 bases are shared with TRBD2. V was clipped by 5 bases and J by 2 bases; unmatched bases: 9. CDR3 length: 17 amino acids. Per germline, CDR1 KGHSH and CDR2 LQKENI. The CDR3 DNA reads as TGTGCCAGCTCAATCCGACTAGCGGGAGAGGGGCAAGAGACCCAGTACTTC. Translation gives CASSIRLAGEGQETQYF. The entire variable domain, with the rest obtained from reference TRBV18 and TRBJ2-5, is as follows: NAGVMQNPRHLVRRRGQEARLRCSPMKGHSHVYWYRQLPEEGLKFMVYLQKENIIDESGMPKERFSAEFPKEGPSILRIQQVVRGDSAAYFCASSIRLAGEGQETQYFGPGTRLLVL.

The chain employs TRBV19 and TRBJ1-4; 7 positions match TRBD1. The CDR3 loop spans 12 amino acids. J was trimmed by 5 bases and V by 10 bases; bases with no gene match: 4. CDR1 LNHDA and CDR2 SQIVND come from the germline V gene (reference sequence). The CDR3 region has the DNA TGTGCCACCCGCAGGGGGAATGAAAAACTGTTTTTT. This translates into CATRRGNEKLFF.

This chain joins TRBV30 and TRBJ2-1; D may be TRBD2 (6 bases). CDR3 size: 14 residues. The germline V gene has CDR1 GTSNPN and CDR2 SVGIG (reference sequence). Trimming left V 2 bases short and J 2 bases short, with 10 bases between. As DNA, the CDR3 is TGTGCCTGGAGTCGCGGGGCTCCCTACAATGAGCAGTTCTTC. Its protein is CAWSRGAPYNEQFF.

The chain employs TRBV30 and TRBJ2-4; D is possibly TRBD1 (6 bases). The germline CDR1 and CDR2 sequences are GTSNPN and SVGIG (reference sequence). There are 15 residues in the CDR3. Trimming removed 4 bases at V and 0 bases at J, with 13 bases between. CDR3 amino acids: CAWMRQGLAKNIQYF. CDR3 nucleotide sequence: TGTGCCTGGATGAGGCAGGGGCTAGCCAAAAACATTCAGTACTTC.

The gene calls are TRBV27 and TRBJ2-7; the D gene is possibly TRBD1 (5 bases). The V gene's germline CDR1 is MNHEY and CDR2 SMNVEV (reference sequence). V lost 2 bases, J lost 1 base, and 21 bases lay in between. CDR3 length: 18 amino acids. This chain's CDR3 is CASSLIGLSFDSSYEQYF. CDR3 sequence (DNA): TGTGCCAGCAGTTTAATTGGGCTTAGCTTTGACAGTTCCTACGAGCAGTACTTC.

J is TRBJ1-2 and V is TRBV10-2; D is possibly TRBD1 (6 bases). This CDR3 has 12 amino acids. V was shortened by 5 bases and J by 2 bases, with 6 bases between the two germline ends. In germline, CDR1 is WSHSY, CDR2 SAAADI. CDR3 amino acids: CASSQGNYGYTF. DNA for the CDR3: TGCGCCAGCAGTCAGGGGAACTATGGCTACACCTTC.

This sequence joins TRBV5-4 and TRBJ2-1, with 14 bases aligning to TRBD2. J gave up 0 bases and V 4 bases, and 9 bases lay outside the gene matches. CDR1 and CDR2 (germline): SGHNT, YYREEE (reference sequence). CDR3 length equals 19 residues. CDR3: CASSPLTSGRAFSYNEQFF. CDR3 in DNA: TGTGCCAGCAGCCCCTTGACTAGCGGGAGGGCCTTCTCCTACAATGAGCAGTTCTTC.

In its sample, this clone was seen once. V gene TRBV14 combines with J gene TRBJ1-4, with 8 positions matching TRBD1. This CDR3 is built from 17 residues. V gave up 3 bases and J gave up 6 bases; unmatched junction bases: 12. Germline CDR1 and CDR2: SGHDN and FVKESK. CDR3 coding DNA: TGTGCCAGCAGCCATAGACCGATCCGGACAGGGTATGAAAAACTGTTTTTT. This sequence encodes CASSHRPIRTGYEKLFF.

The rearrangement links TRBV7-2 to TRBJ2-5; D may be TRBD1 (6 bases). The J call may be incorrect, as the DNA end agrees better with TRBJ2-7. The CDR3 totals 15 residues. Germline values: CDR1 SGHTA, CDR2 FQGNSA. The CDR3 loop reads CASSLSLGTQYEQYF. The CDR3 DNA sequence: TGTGCCAGCAGCTTAAGCCTCGGGACACAGTACGAGCAGTACTTC.

The genes are TRBV6-6 and TRBJ2-3, with D uncertain. V was cut by 2 bases and J by 2 bases, with 8 bases left in between. Looked up from germline, CDR1 is MNHNY and CDR2 is SVGAGI (reference sequence). The CDR3 is 14 amino acids. As DNA, the CDR3 is TGTGCCAGCAGTTACACCCTTACCACAGATACGCAGTATTTT. Protein: CASSYTLTTDTQYF.

The chain is built from TRBV27 and TRBJ2-5; the D gene is possibly TRBD2 (5 bases). The CDR3 runs 14 residues. Per germline, CDR1 MNHEY and CDR2 SMNVEV (reference sequence). Trimming removed 5 bases at V and 7 bases at J, with 17 bases between. The CDR3 DNA sequence: TGTGCCAGCAGTCCCGGGGTCCCCATTAGGACCCAGTACTTC. Its protein product is CASSPGVPIRTQYF.